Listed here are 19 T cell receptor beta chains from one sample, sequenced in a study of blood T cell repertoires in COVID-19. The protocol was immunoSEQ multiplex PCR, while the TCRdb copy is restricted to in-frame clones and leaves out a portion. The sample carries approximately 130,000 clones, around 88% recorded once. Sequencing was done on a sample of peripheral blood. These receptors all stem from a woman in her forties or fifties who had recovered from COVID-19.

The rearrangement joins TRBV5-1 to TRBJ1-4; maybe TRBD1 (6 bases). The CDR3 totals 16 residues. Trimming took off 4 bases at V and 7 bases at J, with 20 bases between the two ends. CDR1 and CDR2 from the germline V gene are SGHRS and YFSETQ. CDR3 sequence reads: CASSGTLQGSGEKLFF. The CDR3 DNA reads TGCGCCAGCAGCGGGACACTACAGGGTTCTGGTGAAAAACTGTTTTTT.

This CDR3 is CASSPDRGTDTQYF. As DNA, the CDR3 is TGTGCCAGCAGCCCCGACAGGGGCACAGATACGCAGTATTTT. V is TRBV7-8 and J is TRBJ2-3, with 7 bases that match TRBD1. Germline CDR1 SGHVS, CDR2 FQNEAQ. After removal of 5 bases from V and 1 base from J, the junction contained 3 bases not matched to a gene. The CDR3 totals 14 residues. Complete variable domain (other parts from reference TRBV7-8 and TRBJ2-3): GAGVSQSPRYKVAKRGQDVALRCDPISGHVSLFWYQQALGQGPEFLTYFQNEAQLDKSGLPSDRFFAERPEGSVSTLKIQRTQQEDSAVYLCASSPDRGTDTQYFGPGTRLTVL.

The CDR3 DNA follows: TGTGCCAGCAGCGGAGCTGTCAGCGGGAGTTCTCCAGATACGCAGTATTTT. It is translated as CASSGAVSGSSPDTQYF. V gene TRBV5-5 combines with J gene TRBJ2-3; 8 nucleotides agree with TRBD2. The germline V gene encodes CDR1 SGHKS and CDR2 YYEKEE (reference sequence). V trimming: 4 bases; J trimming: 4 bases; junction bases outside the gene matches: 14. CDR3 size: 17 residues.

DNA for the CDR3: TGTGCCAGTAGTTTGGATGCGAGCGGAAGCACAGATACGCAGTATTTT. The encoded protein is CASSLDASGSTDTQYF. The chain recombines TRBV19 with TRBJ2-3, with D tentatively TRBD2 (5 bases). Germline CDR1 and CDR2: LNHDA and SQIVND (reference sequence). The CDR3 covers 16 residues. Trimming shortened V by 5 bases and J by 0 bases, and 15 bases separated the two germline ends.

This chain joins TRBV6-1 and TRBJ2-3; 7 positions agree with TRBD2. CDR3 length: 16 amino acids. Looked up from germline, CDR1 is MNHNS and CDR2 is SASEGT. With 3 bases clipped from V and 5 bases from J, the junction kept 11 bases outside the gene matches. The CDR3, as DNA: TGTGCCAGCAGTGAGCGTGGCGGGAGTCTGCTAGATACGCAGTATTTT. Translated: CASSERGGSLLDTQYF.

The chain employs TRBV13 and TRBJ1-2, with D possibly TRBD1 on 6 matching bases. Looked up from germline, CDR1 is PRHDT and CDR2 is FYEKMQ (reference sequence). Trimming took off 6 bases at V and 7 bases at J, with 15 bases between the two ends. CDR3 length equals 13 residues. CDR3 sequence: CASSPRRGSGYTF. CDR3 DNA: TGTGCCAGCAGTCCTCGTAGGGGGTCTGGCTACACCTTC. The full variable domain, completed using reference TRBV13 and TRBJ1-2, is AAGVIQSPRHLIKEKRETATLKCYPIPRHDTVYWYQQGPGQDPQFLISFYEKMQSDKGSIPDRFSAQQFSDYHSELNMSSLELGDSALYFCASSPRRGSGYTFGSGTRLTVV.

CDR3 region: CASSSTGYTEAFF. The CDR3 nucleotides read TGTGCCAGCAGCTCAACGGGGTACACTGAAGCTTTCTTT. This chain connects TRBV7-9 to TRBJ1-1; D remains unclear. CDR1 and CDR2 (germline): SEHNR, FQNEAQ (reference sequence). CDR3 length: 13 residues. V shed 4 bases and J shed 3 bases, with 9 bases lying between them.

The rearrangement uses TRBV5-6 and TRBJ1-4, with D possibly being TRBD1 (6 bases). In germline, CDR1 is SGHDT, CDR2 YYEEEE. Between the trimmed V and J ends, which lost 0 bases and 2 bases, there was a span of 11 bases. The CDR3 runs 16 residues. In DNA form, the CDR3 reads TGTGCCAGCAGCTTGGTGGGCAGGGGCACTAATGAAAAACTGTTTTTT. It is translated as CASSLVGRGTNEKLFF.

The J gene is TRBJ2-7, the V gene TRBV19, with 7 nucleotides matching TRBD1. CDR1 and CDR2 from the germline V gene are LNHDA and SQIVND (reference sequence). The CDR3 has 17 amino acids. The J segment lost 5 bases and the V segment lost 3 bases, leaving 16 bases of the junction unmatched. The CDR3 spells CASSISKTGSIQDEQYF. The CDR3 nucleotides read TGTGCCAGTAGTATCTCCAAGACAGGGTCTATTCAGGACGAGCAGTACTTC.

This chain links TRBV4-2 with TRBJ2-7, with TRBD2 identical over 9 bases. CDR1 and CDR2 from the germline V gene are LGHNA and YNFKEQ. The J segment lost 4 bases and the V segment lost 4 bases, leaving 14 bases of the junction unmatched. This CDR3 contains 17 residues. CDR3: CASSLYKFGLALYEQYF. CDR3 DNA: TGTGCCAGCAGCCTCTATAAATTCGGACTAGCGTTATACGAGCAGTACTTC.

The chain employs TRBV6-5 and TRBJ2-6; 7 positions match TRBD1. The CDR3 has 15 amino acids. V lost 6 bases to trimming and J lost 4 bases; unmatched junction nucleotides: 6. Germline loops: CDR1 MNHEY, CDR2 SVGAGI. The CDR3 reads CASRPDRAGANVLTF. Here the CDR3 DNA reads TGTGCCAGCAGGCCCGACAGGGCCGGGGCCAACGTCCTGACTTTC.

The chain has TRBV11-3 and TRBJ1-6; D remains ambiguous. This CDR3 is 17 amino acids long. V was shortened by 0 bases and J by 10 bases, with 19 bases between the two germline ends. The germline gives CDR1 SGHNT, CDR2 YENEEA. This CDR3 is CASSLDLFRETGSPLHF. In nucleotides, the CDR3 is TGTGCCAGCAGCTTAGATCTTTTTCGGGAGACTGGGTCACCCCTCCACTTT. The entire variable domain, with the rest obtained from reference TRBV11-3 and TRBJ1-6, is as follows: EAGVVQSPRYKIIEKKQPVAFWCNPISGHNTLYWYLQNLGQGPELLIRYENEEAVDDSQLPKDRFSAERLKGVDSTLKIQPAELGDSAVYLCASSLDLFRETGSPLHFGNGTRLTVT.

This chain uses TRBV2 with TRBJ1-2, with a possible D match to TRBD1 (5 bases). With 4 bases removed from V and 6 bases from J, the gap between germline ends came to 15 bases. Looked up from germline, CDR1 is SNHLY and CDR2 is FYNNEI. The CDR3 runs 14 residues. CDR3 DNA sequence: TGTGCCAGCAGTGCGGGGGTCTACACGGATGGCTACACCTTC. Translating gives CASSAGVYTDGYTF.

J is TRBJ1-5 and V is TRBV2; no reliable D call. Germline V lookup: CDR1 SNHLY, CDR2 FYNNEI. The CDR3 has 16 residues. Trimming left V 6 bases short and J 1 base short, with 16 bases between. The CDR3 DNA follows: TGTGCCAGCAGGGGCAGGAGGGTATGGAGCAATCAGCCCCAGCATTTT. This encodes CASRGRRVWSNQPQHF.

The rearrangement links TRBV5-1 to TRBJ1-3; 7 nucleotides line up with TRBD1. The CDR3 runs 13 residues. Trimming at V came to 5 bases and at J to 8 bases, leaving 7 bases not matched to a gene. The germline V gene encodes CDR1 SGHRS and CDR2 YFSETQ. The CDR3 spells CASSTTGKDTIYF. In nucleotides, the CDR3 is TGCGCCAGCAGTACGACAGGGAAGGACACCATATATTTT.

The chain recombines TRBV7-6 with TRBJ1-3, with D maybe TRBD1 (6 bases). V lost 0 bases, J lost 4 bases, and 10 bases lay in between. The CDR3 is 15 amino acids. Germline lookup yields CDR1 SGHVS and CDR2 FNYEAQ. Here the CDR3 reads CASSLAQGSGNTIYF. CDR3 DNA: TGTGCCAGCAGCTTAGCGCAGGGGTCAGGAAACACCATATATTTT.

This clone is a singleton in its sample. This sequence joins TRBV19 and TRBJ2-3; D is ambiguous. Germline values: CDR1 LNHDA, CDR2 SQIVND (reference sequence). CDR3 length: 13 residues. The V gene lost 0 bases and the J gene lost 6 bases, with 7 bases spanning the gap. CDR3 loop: CASSIDRWDTQYF. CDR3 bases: TGTGCCAGTAGTATAGACAGGTGGGATACGCAGTATTTT.

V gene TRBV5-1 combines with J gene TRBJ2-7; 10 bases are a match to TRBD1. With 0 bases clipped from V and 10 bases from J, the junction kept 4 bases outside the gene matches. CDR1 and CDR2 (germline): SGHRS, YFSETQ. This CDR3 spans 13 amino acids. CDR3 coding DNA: TGCGCCAGCAGCTTGGAGGGACAGGGGCCACAGTACTTC. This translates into CASSLEGQGPQYF.

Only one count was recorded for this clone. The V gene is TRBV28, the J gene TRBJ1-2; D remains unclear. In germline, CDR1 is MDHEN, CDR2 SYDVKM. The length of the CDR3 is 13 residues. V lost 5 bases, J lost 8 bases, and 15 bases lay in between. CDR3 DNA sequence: TGTGCCAGCAGTCTGGACTCTCCTCCCGGCTACACCTTC. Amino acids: CASSLDSPPGYTF.